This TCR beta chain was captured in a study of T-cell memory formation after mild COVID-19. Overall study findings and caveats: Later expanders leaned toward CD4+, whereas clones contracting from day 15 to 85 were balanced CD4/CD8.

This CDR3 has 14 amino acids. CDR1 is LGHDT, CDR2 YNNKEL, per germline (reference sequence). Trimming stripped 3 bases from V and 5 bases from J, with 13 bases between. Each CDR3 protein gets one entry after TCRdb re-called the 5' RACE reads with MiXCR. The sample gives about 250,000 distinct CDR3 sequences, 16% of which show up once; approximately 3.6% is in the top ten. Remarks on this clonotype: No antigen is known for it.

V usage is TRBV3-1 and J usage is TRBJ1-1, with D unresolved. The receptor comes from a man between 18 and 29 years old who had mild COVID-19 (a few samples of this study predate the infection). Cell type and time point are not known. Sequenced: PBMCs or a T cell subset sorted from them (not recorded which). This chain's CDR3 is CASSHFLAGTEAFF. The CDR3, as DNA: TGTGCCAGCAGCCATTTTTTAGCTGGGACTGAAGCTTTCTTT.